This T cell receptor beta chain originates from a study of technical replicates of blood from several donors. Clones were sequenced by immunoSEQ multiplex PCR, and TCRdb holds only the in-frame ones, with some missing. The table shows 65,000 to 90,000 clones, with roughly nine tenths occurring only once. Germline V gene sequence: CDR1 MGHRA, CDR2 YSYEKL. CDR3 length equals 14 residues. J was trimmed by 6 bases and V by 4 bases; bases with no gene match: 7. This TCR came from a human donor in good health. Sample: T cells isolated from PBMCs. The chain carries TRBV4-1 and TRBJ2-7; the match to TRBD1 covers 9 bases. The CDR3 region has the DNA TGCGCCAGCAGCCTGAATGGACAGGGGAGCGAGCAGTACTTC. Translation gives CASSLNGQGSEQYF.